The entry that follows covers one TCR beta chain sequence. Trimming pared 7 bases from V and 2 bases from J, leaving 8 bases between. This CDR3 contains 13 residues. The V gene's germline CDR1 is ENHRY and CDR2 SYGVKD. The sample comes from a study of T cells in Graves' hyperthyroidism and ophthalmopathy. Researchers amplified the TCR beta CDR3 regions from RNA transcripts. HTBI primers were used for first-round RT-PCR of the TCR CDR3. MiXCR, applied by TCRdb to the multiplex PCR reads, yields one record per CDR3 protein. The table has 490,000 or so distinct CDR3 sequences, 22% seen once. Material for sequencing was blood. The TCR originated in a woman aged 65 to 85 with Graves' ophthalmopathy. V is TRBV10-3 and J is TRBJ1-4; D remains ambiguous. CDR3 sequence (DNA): TGTGCCATCAAAATGGAGACTAATGAAAAACTGTTTTTT. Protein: CAIKMETNEKLFF.